A selection of T cell receptor beta chains follows, all from one sample in a study of cytomegalovirus exposure and HLA in healthy donors. Here immunoSEQ multiplex PCR was the method, and the copy in TCRdb shows in-frame clones only, minus some. The sample has about 120,000 clones, over 65% seen once. The sequencing input was PBMCs. These TCRs come from a woman in her 40s in good health and CMV-seropositive. The CDR3 runs from the conserved cysteine through the conserved F or W. Each record gives: J gene, D gene, clone size, V gene, CDR3 protein, CDR3 DNA. D genes are given only for firm matches. A row's size may be missing; if present it is once, few, many or a size class.

j_call: TRBJ2-3
d_call: -
clone_size: -
v_call: TRBV29-1
cdr3_aa: CSAIVGGEPSQDTQYF
cdr3_nt: TGCAGCGCTATAGTAGGGGGAGAGCCCAGCCAGGATACGCAGTATTTT

j_call: TRBJ1-4
d_call: TRBD1
clone_size: -
v_call: TRBV11-2
cdr3_aa: CASSRDSTNEKLFF
cdr3_nt: TGTGCCAGCAGTCGGGACAGTACTAATGAAAAACTGTTTTTT

j_call: TRBJ1-1
d_call: -
clone_size: -
v_call: TRBV4-1
cdr3_aa: CASSQQGEAFF
cdr3_nt: TGCGCCAGCAGCCAACAGGGTGAAGCTTTCTTT

j_call: TRBJ2-1
d_call: -
clone_size: -
v_call: TRBV27
cdr3_aa: CASRSAAGKGSYNEQFF
cdr3_nt: TGTGCCAGCAGGTCTGCGGCGGGAAAGGGCTCCTACAATGAGCAGTTCTTC

j_call: TRBJ1-5
d_call: TRBD1
clone_size: few
v_call: TRBV6-1
cdr3_aa: CASSEWTGTRDQPQHF
cdr3_nt: TGTGCCAGCAGTGAATGGACAGGGACCAGGGATCAGCCCCAGCATTTT

j_call: TRBJ2-5
d_call: TRBD1
clone_size: -
v_call: TRBV2
cdr3_aa: CASRATGTYQETQYF
cdr3_nt: TGTGCCAGCAGAGCGACAGGGACCTACCAAGAGACCCAGTACTTC

j_call: TRBJ1-4
d_call: -
clone_size: -
v_call: TRBV6-6
cdr3_aa: CASSYDEGGEKLFF
cdr3_nt: TGTGCCAGCAGTTACGATGAAGGGGGTGAAAAACTGTTTTTT

j_call: TRBJ2-2
d_call: -
clone_size: -
v_call: TRBV2
cdr3_aa: CATPWREKGTGELFF
cdr3_nt: TGTGCCACCCCGTGGAGGGAGAAAGGCACCGGGGAGCTGTTTTTT

j_call: TRBJ1-2
d_call: TRBD1
clone_size: -
v_call: TRBV6-1
cdr3_aa: CASRPPGQGFDGYPF
cdr3_nt: TGTGCCAGCAGACCCCCGGGACAGGGATTTGATGGCTACCCCTTC

j_call: TRBJ2-1
d_call: -
clone_size: -
v_call: TRBV2
cdr3_aa: CASSGYTPGAKNNEQFF
cdr3_nt: TGTGCCAGCAGTGGGTACACCCCCGGAGCGAAAAACAATGAGCAGTTCTTC

j_call: TRBJ1-1
d_call: -
clone_size: -
v_call: TRBV11-2
cdr3_aa: CASSLGAGLNTEAFF
cdr3_nt: TGTGCCAGCAGCTTAGGGGCAGGCCTCAACACTGAAGCTTTCTTT

j_call: TRBJ2-6
d_call: TRBD1
clone_size: -
v_call: TRBV5-1
cdr3_aa: CASSPGQPSGANVLTF
cdr3_nt: TGCGCCAGCAGCCCGGGACAGCCCTCTGGGGCCAACGTCCTGACTTTC

j_call: TRBJ2-1
d_call: -
clone_size: few
v_call: TRBV5-1
cdr3_aa: CASSLGQDYNEQFF
cdr3_nt: TGCGCCAGCAGCTTGGGACAGGACTACAATGAGCAGTTCTTC

j_call: TRBJ1-1
d_call: TRBD1
clone_size: few
v_call: TRBV18
cdr3_aa: CASSPPSQQGKGEAFF
cdr3_nt: TGTGCCAGCTCACCACCGAGTCAACAGGGGAAGGGTGAAGCTTTCTTT

j_call: TRBJ2-7
d_call: TRBD2
clone_size: -
v_call: TRBV5-1
cdr3_aa: CASSLGAGGPNEQYF
cdr3_nt: TGCGCCAGCAGCTTGGGCGCGGGAGGGCCGAACGAGCAGTACTTC

j_call: TRBJ1-1
d_call: TRBD1
clone_size: few
v_call: TRBV19
cdr3_aa: CASTSGGAEGPEAFF
cdr3_nt: TGTGCCAGTACATCAGGGGGCGCAGAAGGCCCTGAAGCTTTCTTT

j_call: TRBJ2-2
d_call: TRBD1
clone_size: -
v_call: TRBV10-3
cdr3_aa: CAISWTGENTGELFF
cdr3_nt: TGTGCCATCAGTTGGACAGGGGAGAACACCGGGGAGCTGTTTTTT